Shown below are 31 T cell receptor beta chains from a single sample sequenced in a study of cytomegalovirus exposure and HLA in healthy donors. PCR was performed using 60 Vbeta and 13 Jbeta primers. Method: immunoSEQ multiplex PCR; TCRdb's copy keeps in-frame clones and lacks some. The sample records roughly 150,000 clones, 80% to 90% being singletons. The sample comprised PBMCs. These TCRs come from a male donor in good health and CMV-seronegative.

J is TRBJ2-3 and V is TRBV6-1; D may be TRBD1 (5 bases). CDR1 and CDR2 (germline): MNHNS, SASEGT. Trimming removed 5 bases from V and 3 bases from J, with 15 bases in between. The CDR3 is made up of 15 amino acids. CDR3 in DNA: TGTGCCAGCAGTCCTTCCTGGGGCAGAACAGATACGCAGTATTTT. It encodes CASSPSWGRTDTQYF.

The genes are TRBV19 and TRBJ2-1, with TRBD2 matching 12 bases. Looked up from germline, CDR1 is LNHDA and CDR2 is SQIVND (reference sequence). The junction had 6 bases not matched to a gene; V was cut back by 7 bases and J by 2 bases. This CDR3 region has 16 residues. CDR3 protein: CASTLAGGITYNEQFF. The CDR3 coding sequence is TGTGCCAGTACCCTAGCGGGAGGGATTACCTACAATGAGCAGTTCTTC.

The chain has TRBV4-3 and TRBJ2-5; D may be TRBD2 (6 bases). In germline, CDR1 is LGHNA, CDR2 YSLEER. Trimming removed 0 bases at V and 1 base at J, with 15 bases between. The CDR3 has 17 residues. As DNA, the CDR3 is TGCGCCAGCAGCCAAGATGGTAGGGACTTGCGCCAAGAGACCCAGTACTTC. It is translated as CASSQDGRDLRQETQYF.

V gene TRBV27 combines with J gene TRBJ1-5; 9 positions agree with TRBD1. V lost 7 bases and J lost 5; bases outside the gene matches: 6. This CDR3 has 14 amino acids. The germline gives CDR1 MNHEY, CDR2 SMNVEV (reference sequence). The CDR3 sequence is CASKTGGRDQPQHF. In nucleotides, the CDR3 is TGTGCCAGCAAGACAGGGGGGAGGGATCAGCCCCAGCATTTT.

The chain is built from TRBV6-1 and TRBJ2-5, with D possibly being TRBD1 (5 bases). V dropped 1 base and J dropped 5 bases, with 8 bases sitting between them. The CDR3 spans 13 residues. The germline gives CDR1 MNHNS, CDR2 SASEGT. The chain's CDR3 is CASSEVGVETQYF. CDR3 nucleotide sequence: TGTGCCAGCAGTGAAGTAGGGGTTGAGACCCAGTACTTC.

The chain has TRBV4-3 and TRBJ2-3; TRBD2 matches 9 bases. CDR3 length: 17 residues. The V segment lost 0 bases and the J segment 3 bases; nucleotides outside the gene matches: 7. The germline V gene has CDR1 LGHNA and CDR2 YSLEER. CDR3 nucleotide sequence: TGCGCCAGCAGCCAAGAGAGGGCTAGCGGGATAACAGATACGCAGTATTTT. Translation gives CASSQERASGITDTQYF.

V usage is TRBV19 and J usage is TRBJ1-3; D is undetermined. Trimming removed 9 bases at V and 8 bases at J, with 20 bases between. The CDR3 runs 14 residues. Germline CDR1 reads LNHDA; CDR2 reads SQIVND (reference sequence). DNA of the CDR3: TGTGCCAGCCGGACCCGGGATTCGGGAGACACCATATATTTT. It encodes CASRTRDSGDTIYF.

This chain uses TRBV7-6 with TRBJ2-5, with 10 bases fitting TRBD2. Germline V lookup: CDR1 SGHVS, CDR2 FNYEAQ. Trimming removed 6 bases from V and 5 bases from J; junction bases left unmatched: 6. The CDR3 extends over 14 amino acids. The DNA for the CDR3 is TGTGCCAGCAGGCGTTCTAGCGGGGGTGAGACCCAGTACTTC. Translation gives CASRRSSGGETQYF.

The chain combines TRBV5-1 with TRBJ1-3; 9 bases are a match to TRBD1. The ends lost 0 bases at V and 4 bases at J; junction bases unmatched: 2. CDR3 size: 15 residues. From germline, CDR1 is SGHRS and CDR2 YFSETQ. The CDR3 bases are TGCGCCAGCAGCTTGGACAGGGGGCACGGAAACACCATATATTTT. Translation: CASSLDRGHGNTIYF.

The genes are TRBV19 and TRBJ1-4; 7 nucleotides agree with TRBD1. This CDR3 spans 16 amino acids. From germline, CDR1 is LNHDA and CDR2 SQIVND (reference sequence). V lost 2 bases to trimming and J lost 8 bases; unmatched junction nucleotides: 11. In DNA, the CDR3 is TGTGCCAGTAGTATAACCGGACAGGCGACAACAGAAAAACTGTTTTTT. This encodes CASSITGQATTEKLFF.

This clone has just a few counts. The chain is built from TRBV2 and TRBJ2-5; 10 positions match TRBD1. CDR3 length equals 15 residues. The V segment lost 6 bases and the J segment 4 bases; nucleotides outside the gene matches: 8. CDR1 SNHLY and CDR2 FYNNEI come from the germline V gene. In DNA form, the CDR3 reads TGTGCCAGCAGAGCCGGGACAGGGGTTGTAGAGACCCAGTACTTC. Residues: CASRAGTGVVETQYF.

The V gene is TRBV5-4, the J gene TRBJ1-1; TRBD1 might be the D (5 bases). This CDR3 has 15 amino acids. Between the trimmed V and J ends, which lost 2 bases and 5 bases, there was a span of 16 bases. Germline V gene data show CDR1 as SGHNT and CDR2 as YYREEE (reference sequence). CDR3 bases: TGTGCCAGCAGCTTCAGTAGGGGCGCGGCTACTGAAGCTTTCTTT. As protein: CASSFSRGAATEAFF.

A single count supports this clone. The V and J genes are TRBV5-8 and TRBJ2-5, with 7 bases that match TRBD2. CDR1 and CDR2 (germline): SGHTS, YDEGEE. The CDR3 totals 16 residues. V was clipped by 0 bases and J by 2 bases; unmatched bases: 7. This chain's CDR3 is CASSLEDGAGQETQYF. CDR3 DNA sequence: TGTGCCAGCAGCTTGGAAGACGGAGCGGGGCAAGAGACCCAGTACTTC.

This sequence joins TRBV9 and TRBJ2-2, with TRBD2 matching over 12 bases. V shed 0 bases and J 3 bases; nucleotides not matched to a gene: 3. Germline V gene lookup returns CDR1 SGDLS and CDR2 YYNGEE. This CDR3 has 17 amino acids. The CDR3 coding sequence is TGTGCCAGCAGCGTAGGACTAGCGGGAGAGGACACCGGGGAGCTGTTTTTT. It yields the protein CASSVGLAGEDTGELFF.

J is TRBJ1-3 and V is TRBV9; no firm D call. Germline assignment: CDR1 SGDLS and CDR2 YYNGEE. Trimming removed 0 bases at V and 2 bases at J, with 15 bases between. The CDR3 loop spans 17 amino acids. The CDR3 here is CASSVEVGQEAGNTIYF. Written as DNA, the CDR3 is TGTGCCAGCAGCGTAGAAGTAGGCCAGGAGGCTGGAAACACCATATATTTT.

This clone was counted once. The V call is TRBV4-1, the J call TRBJ2-7; TRBD2 aligns across 7 bases. The junction had 13 bases not matched to a gene; V was cut back by 3 bases and J by 2 bases. From germline, CDR1 is MGHRA and CDR2 YSYEKL. This CDR3 has 17 residues. The CDR3 protein is CASSHVGGGSFPYEQYF. The CDR3 nucleotides are TGCGCCAGCAGCCACGTTGGGGGGGGGTCGTTTCCCTACGAGCAGTACTTC.

The chain joins TRBV19 to TRBJ1-1; 7 bases are shared with TRBD1. The CDR3 runs 15 residues. Looked up from germline, CDR1 is LNHDA and CDR2 is SQIVND (reference sequence). J gave up 4 bases and V 1 base, and 6 bases lay outside the gene matches. The CDR3 is CASSIVPQGSTEAFF. The CDR3 DNA reads as TGTGCCAGTAGTATAGTCCCACAGGGGTCCACTGAAGCTTTCTTT.

This chain uses TRBV5-1 with TRBJ2-5; 7 bases agree with TRBD1. Trimming at V came to 1 base and at J to 6 bases, leaving 9 bases not matched to a gene. CDR1 SGHRS and CDR2 YFSETQ come from the germline V gene. The CDR3 contains 15 residues. This CDR3 is CASSLYQGEGKTQYF. CDR3 coding DNA: TGCGCCAGCAGCTTGTACCAGGGGGAAGGAAAGACCCAGTACTTC.

The chain links TRBV5-1 to TRBJ2-3; 8 bases agree with TRBD2. Germline CDR1 is SGHRS and CDR2 is YFSETQ. The CDR3 totals 15 residues. Trimming took 6 bases from V and 1 from J; bases not matched to a gene: 7. CDR3 amino acids: CASILAGGGTDTQYF. Written as DNA, the CDR3 is TGCGCCAGCATCCTAGCCGGGGGGGGCACAGATACGCAGTATTTT.

The chain employs TRBV4-3 and TRBJ1-3; weak D call: TRBD1 (5 bases). From germline, CDR1 is LGHNA and CDR2 YSLEER. This CDR3 comprises 15 residues. Trimming shortened V by 0 bases and J by 2 bases, and 8 bases separated the two germline ends. CDR3 coding DNA: TGCGCCAGCAGCCAAGAACCACAGGCTGGAAACACCATATATTTT. Amino acid sequence: CASSQEPQAGNTIYF.

The chain recombines TRBV5-4 with TRBJ2-1, with TRBD1 matching over 7 bases. The germline V gene has CDR1 SGHNT and CDR2 YYREEE (reference sequence). This CDR3 has 13 residues. J gave up 6 bases and V 4 bases, and 4 bases lay outside the gene matches. Here the CDR3 reads CASSANRGNEQFF. In DNA, the CDR3 is TGTGCCAGCAGCGCCAACAGGGGCAATGAGCAGTTCTTC.

The chain uses TRBV29-1 and TRBJ1-3; TRBD1 aligns across 10 bases. The CDR3 sequence is 14 residues long. The V gene end was trimmed by 7 bases and the J gene end by 2 bases; junction bases not matched to a gene: 5. In germline, CDR1 is SQVTM, CDR2 ANQGSEA. The CDR3, as DNA: TGCAGCGCTGAGACAGGGGGCACTGGAAACACCATATATTTT. Its translation: CSAETGGTGNTIYF.

The V gene is TRBV7-9, the J gene TRBJ1-4; D is perhaps TRBD1 (6 bases). The CDR3 consists of 14 residues. Germline V gives CDR1 SEHNR, CDR2 FQNEAQ (reference sequence). V was pared by 3 bases and J by 3 bases, with 8 bases between. CDR3 loop: CASSFGQPNEKLFF. The CDR3 coding sequence is TGTGCCAGCAGCTTTGGACAGCCTAATGAAAAACTGTTTTTT.

The J gene is TRBJ2-3, the V gene TRBV4-1; 8 nucleotides agree with TRBD2. In germline, CDR1 is MGHRA, CDR2 YSYEKL. The trim removed 1 base at V and 5 bases at J, leaving 8 bases unmatched. CDR3 length: 16 amino acids. In DNA form, the CDR3 reads TGCGCCAGCAGCCAAGGGGCGGGGGGCCGGGTAGATACGCAGTATTTT. Protein product: CASSQGAGGRVDTQYF.

The chain couples TRBV9 to TRBJ1-4; 9 bases are shared with TRBD1. The CDR3 consists of 15 residues. Germline values: CDR1 SGDLS, CDR2 YYNGEE. V lost 4 bases and J lost 7; bases outside the gene matches: 8. The CDR3 is CASSTRTGEGEKLFF. CDR3 bases: TGTGCCAGCAGCACCCGGACAGGGGAAGGTGAAAAACTGTTTTTT.

V is TRBV2 and J is TRBJ2-7; 8 nucleotides agree with TRBD1. Germline V gives CDR1 SNHLY, CDR2 FYNNEI. The CDR3 length is 17 residues. V lost 6 bases and J lost 1; bases outside the gene matches: 14. The CDR3 protein is CASSLGVGTGKSYEQYF. The CDR3 coding sequence is TGTGCCAGCAGCCTCGGGGTGGGGACAGGAAAATCCTACGAGCAGTACTTC. Together with reference TRBV2 and TRBJ2-7, the CDR3 gives the full variable domain: EPEVTQTPSHQVTQMGQEVILRCVPISNHLYFYWYRQILGQKVEFLVSFYNNEISEKSEIFDDQFSVERPDGSNFTLKIRSTKLEDSAMYFCASSLGVGTGKSYEQYFGPGTRLTVT.

The chain combines TRBV7-6 with TRBJ1-4; 7 nucleotides agree with TRBD1. Germline-derived CDR1 and CDR2 are SGHVS and FNYEAQ. V was pared by 3 bases and J by 7 bases, with 8 bases of the junction left unmatched. The CDR3 consists of 15 residues. The chain's CDR3 is CASSLFEGASEKLFF. DNA for the CDR3: TGTGCCAGCAGCTTGTTCGAGGGGGCGAGTGAAAAACTGTTTTTT.

This rearrangement joins TRBV5-8 to TRBJ2-2; 9 bases align to TRBD2. The J segment lost 5 bases and the V segment lost 0 bases, leaving 2 bases of the junction unmatched. Germline V gene lookup returns CDR1 SGHTS and CDR2 YDEGEE. The CDR3 is made up of 15 amino acids. The CDR3 here is CASSLVAGETGELFF. In DNA form, the CDR3 reads TGTGCCAGCAGCTTGGTAGCGGGGGAGACCGGGGAGCTGTTTTTT.

This rearrangement joins TRBV28 to TRBJ2-7; D possibly corresponds to TRBD1 (6 bases). The V and J ends lost 7 bases and 3 bases respectively, with 13 bases between them. Germline CDR1 reads MDHEN; CDR2 reads SYDVKM. There are 13 residues in the CDR3. The CDR3 region has the DNA TGTGCCAGCACACAGGGTGGTCTCTACGAGCAGTACTTC. This encodes CASTQGGLYEQYF.

The rearrangement uses TRBV7-9 and TRBJ1-2; unclear D gene. V gave up 5 bases and J gave up 1 base, with 14 bases separating them. Per the germline V gene, CDR1 is SEHNR and CDR2 is FQNEAQ (reference sequence). This CDR3 is 15 amino acids long. CDR3 amino acids: CASSANGLINYGYTF. DNA of the CDR3: TGTGCCAGCAGCGCGAATGGGCTCATTAACTATGGCTACACCTTC.

The rearrangement links TRBV7-9 to TRBJ1-4; perhaps TRBD1 as D (6 bases). In germline, CDR1 is SEHNR, CDR2 FQNEAQ (reference sequence). Trimming left V 7 bases short and J 7 bases short, with 13 bases between. The CDR3 is 13 residues long. DNA for the CDR3: TGTGCCAGCACAGAGGCAGGGGCTGAAAAACTGTTTTTT. The encoded protein is CASTEAGAEKLFF.